This passage covers 26 T cell receptor beta chains from one sample sequenced in a study of cytomegalovirus exposure and HLA in healthy donors. The method was immunoSEQ multiplex PCR; TCRdb's version includes in-frame clones alone and lacks a portion of them. The sample yields 200,000 to 300,000 clones, roughly 86% seen once. Sequencing was carried out using PBMCs. The receptors here all came from a woman aged 30 to 39 in good health and CMV-seropositive.

The chain is built from TRBV6-6 and TRBJ2-1; D is unclear. V was trimmed by 5 bases and J by 10 bases, leaving 15 bases between them. Germline V gives CDR1 MNHNY, CDR2 SVGAGI (reference sequence). The CDR3 has 13 amino acids. The CDR3 DNA is TGTGCCAGCAGTCCCGAGGCGTGGTCCGAGCAGTTCTTC. Translated, it gives CASSPEAWSEQFF.

This chain uses TRBV29-1 with TRBJ2-1; D is possibly TRBD2 (7 bases). Trimming took off 7 bases at V and 9 bases at J, with 25 bases between the two ends. The CDR3 runs to 15 residues. Germline values: CDR1 SQVTM, CDR2 ANQGSEA. DNA for the CDR3: TGCAGCGCTAAAGATGGAAGGGGAGGGGACACTGAGCAGTTCTTC. This encodes CSAKDGRGGDTEQFF.

This clone was seen only once. As DNA, the CDR3 is TGTGCCTGGAGTCCAGGGATGGGGACTGAAGCTTTCTTT. Its translation: CAWSPGMGTEAFF. The rearrangement links TRBV30 to TRBJ1-1; possible D gene TRBD1, 5 bases. Germline assignment: CDR1 GTSNPN and CDR2 SVGIG (reference sequence). Trimming took 2 bases from V and 5 from J, leaving 12 bases between them. The length of the CDR3 is 13 residues.

This CDR3 is CASSLAGLRGELFF. The DNA for the CDR3 is TGTGCCAGCAGCTTAGCGGGACTGAGGGGGGAGCTGTTTTTT. This chain connects TRBV7-9 to TRBJ2-2, with a possible D match to TRBD2 (6 bases). The V gene's germline CDR1 is SEHNR and CDR2 FQNEAQ (reference sequence). V lost 0 bases to trimming and J lost 8 bases, with 10 bases between them. The CDR3 covers 14 residues.

CDR3 protein: CSVAEGGFHEQYF. The CDR3 nucleotides read TGCAGCGTCGCTGAAGGAGGGTTCCACGAGCAGTACTTC. The V gene is TRBV29-1, the J gene TRBJ2-7, with TRBD2 as a possible D gene (6 bases). The CDR3 loop spans 13 amino acids. Per germline, CDR1 SQVTM and CDR2 ANQGSEA. V lost 6 bases, J lost 5 bases, and 17 bases lay in between.

The V call is TRBV6-5, the J call TRBJ1-5; D might be TRBD1 (5 bases). CDR1 and CDR2 from the germline V gene are MNHEY and SVGAGI. V was trimmed by 7 bases and J by 0 bases, leaving 10 bases between them. The CDR3 totals 14 residues. The CDR3 DNA reads TGTGCCAGCAATCGGGACTATAGCAATCAGCCCCAGCATTTT. Protein: CASNRDYSNQPQHF.

The sample holds a few counts of this clone. The chain links TRBV27 to TRBJ2-1, with TRBD2 identical over 8 bases. The CDR3 is 18 residues long. V dropped 3 bases and J dropped 9; count of bases not matched to a gene: 19. Germline CDR1 and CDR2: MNHEY and SMNVEV (reference sequence). The CDR3, as DNA: TGTGCCAGCAGTTTTCGGGGGGGAGGGGGAACCCATACCGTTGAGCAGTTCTTC. Encoded protein: CASSFRGGGGTHTVEQFF.

The chain is built from TRBV2 and TRBJ1-2; perhaps TRBD1 as D (5 bases). Germline V gene sequence: CDR1 SNHLY, CDR2 FYNNEI. The CDR3 sequence is 15 residues long. V was pared by 1 base and J by 2 bases, with 11 bases between. Here the CDR3 reads CASSEVGRGNYGYTF. The CDR3 nucleotides are TGTGCCAGCAGTGAAGTAGGAAGGGGCAACTATGGCTACACCTTC.

J is TRBJ1-1 and V is TRBV7-8; TRBD1 agrees at 7 bases. Germline CDR1 reads SGHVS; CDR2 reads FQNEAQ. The J segment lost 1 base and the V segment lost 7 bases, leaving 9 bases of the junction unmatched. This CDR3 has 15 residues. In nucleotides, the CDR3 is TGTGCCAGCAACCCTGGACAGGCAGAGAACACTGAAGCTTTCTTT. This translates into CASNPGQAENTEAFF.

In DNA form, the CDR3 reads TGTGCCAGCAGCCAGGGGGGACTAGCTCACAACGAGCAGTACTTC. Translated, it gives CASSQGGLAHNEQYF. The chain carries TRBV11-3 and TRBJ2-7; 9 nucleotides match TRBD2. The CDR3 sequence is 15 residues long. V shed 5 bases and J 5 bases; nucleotides not matched to a gene: 10. CDR1 is SGHNT, CDR2 YENEEA, per germline.

The rearrangement links TRBV9 to TRBJ2-2; maybe TRBD2 (6 bases). Trimming cost V 0 bases and J 8 bases, with 14 bases left between them. The CDR3 is made up of 15 amino acids. The germline gives CDR1 SGDLS, CDR2 YYNGEE. As DNA, the CDR3 is TGTGCCAGCAGCGTAGTAAGCGGGCTGGGGGGGGAGCTGTTTTTT. Protein sequence: CASSVVSGLGGELFF.

The chain joins TRBV13 to TRBJ2-1; tentatively, D is TRBD2 (6 bases). Looked up from germline, CDR1 is PRHDT and CDR2 is FYEKMQ (reference sequence). V lost 5 bases and J lost 7, with 21 bases in between. The CDR3 covers 16 residues. Here the CDR3 reads CASSPPTSPRGNEQFF. CDR3 nucleotides: TGTGCCAGCAGCCCCCCAACTAGCCCCCGAGGGAATGAGCAGTTCTTC.

The genes are TRBV7-3 and TRBJ2-4; D may be TRBD1 (7 bases). The CDR3 runs to 13 residues. Germline loops: CDR1 SGHTA, CDR2 FQGTGA. V was shortened by 5 bases and J by 9 bases, with 14 bases between the two germline ends. This CDR3 reads CASSLDREAIQYF. Here the CDR3 DNA reads TGTGCCAGCAGCCTTGACAGGGAGGCCATTCAGTACTTC.

The V and J genes are TRBV13 and TRBJ2-1; TRBD2 matches 13 bases. CDR3 length: 16 residues. The V gene's germline CDR1 is PRHDT and CDR2 FYEKMQ (reference sequence). The J segment lost 8 bases and the V segment lost 5 bases, leaving 9 bases of the junction unmatched. The CDR3 spells CASSALRTSGSHEQFF. The DNA for the CDR3 is TGTGCCAGCAGCGCCTTAAGGACTAGCGGGAGTCATGAGCAGTTCTTC.

The rearrangement joins TRBV27 to TRBJ1-1; unclear D gene. Deletions cut 4 bases from V and 2 bases from J, with 8 bases between. Germline V gene data show CDR1 as MNHEY and CDR2 as SMNVEV (reference sequence). The CDR3 contains 13 residues. Written as DNA, the CDR3 is TGTGCCAGCAGTTACAGACCAAACACTGAAGCTTTCTTT. It encodes CASSYRPNTEAFF.

The rearrangement joins TRBV15 to TRBJ2-1, with 8 bases matching TRBD2. The CDR3 runs to 15 residues. Germline-derived CDR1 and CDR2 are LNHNV and YYDKDF (reference sequence). J lost 4 bases, V lost 4 bases, and 6 bases had no gene match. CDR3 amino acids: CATSTLSSGYNEQFF. DNA of the CDR3: TGTGCCACCAGCACCCTGTCTAGCGGGTACAATGAGCAGTTCTTC.

The chain is built from TRBV19 and TRBJ2-5, with 14 positions matching TRBD2. In germline, CDR1 is LNHDA, CDR2 SQIVND (reference sequence). With 7 bases clipped from V and 5 bases from J, the junction kept 6 bases outside the gene matches. The CDR3 extends over 15 amino acids. DNA for the CDR3: TGTGCCAGTATGGGGACTAGCGGGAGTGGTGAGACCCAGTACTTC. Translation gives CASMGTSGSGETQYF. Together with reference TRBV19 and TRBJ2-5, the CDR3 gives the full variable domain: DGGITQSPKYLFRKEGQNVTLSCEQNLNHDAMYWYRQDPGQGLRLIYYSQIVNDFQKGDIAEGYSVSREKKESFPLTVTSAQKNPTAFYLCASMGTSGSGETQYFGPGTRLLVL.

The chain is built from TRBV5-1 and TRBJ2-7; 10 nucleotides line up with TRBD2. The CDR3 totals 14 residues. V lost 7 bases and J lost 4; bases outside the gene matches: 8. Germline V gene lookup returns CDR1 SGHRS and CDR2 YFSETQ. CDR3 coding DNA: TGCGCCAGCGGTCCTACTAGCGGGAATTACGAGCAGTACTTC. Translating it yields CASGPTSGNYEQYF.

This chain links TRBV2 with TRBJ2-7; a possible D gene is TRBD1 (5 bases). Trimming shortened V by 6 bases and J by 9 bases, and 12 bases separated the two germline ends. The CDR3 length is 11 residues. Germline CDR1 is SNHLY and CDR2 is FYNNEI. The CDR3 here is CASRGSGWQYF. As DNA, the CDR3 is TGTGCCAGCAGGGGATCAGGGTGGCAGTACTTC.

This clone has just one count. This chain links TRBV27 with TRBJ2-1, with 8 nucleotides matching TRBD1. Trimming at V came to 3 bases and at J to 4 bases, leaving 5 bases not matched to a gene. The CDR3 is made up of 15 amino acids. Germline lookup yields CDR1 MNHEY and CDR2 SMNVEV (reference sequence). CDR3 nucleotides: TGTGCCAGCAGTTTCGAACAGGGGGATTACAATGAGCAGTTCTTC. Protein sequence: CASSFEQGDYNEQFF.

V is TRBV7-8 and J is TRBJ2-7; 8 positions match TRBD1. The germline CDR1 and CDR2 sequences are SGHVS and FQNEAQ. The V gene end was trimmed by 5 bases and the J gene end by 1 base; junction bases not matched to a gene: 13. The CDR3 has 17 amino acids. Here the CDR3 DNA reads TGTGCCAGCAGCAGACCCGGCACAGGGGGACCTTCCTACGAGCAGTACTTC. Amino acid sequence: CASSRPGTGGPSYEQYF.

CDR3 sequence reads: CASSGLVGGQHF. CDR3 in DNA: TGTGCCAGCAGCGGATTGGTAGGCGGCCAGCATTTT. The chain links TRBV5-6 to TRBJ1-5, with D unclear. The CDR3 totals 12 residues. CDR1 SGHDT and CDR2 YYEEEE come from the germline V gene. Trimming shortened V by 4 bases and J by 12 bases, and 14 bases separated the two germline ends.

The CDR3 region is CASSYPMAGNQPQHF. For the CDR3, the DNA is TGTGCCAGCAGTTACCCGATGGCAGGCAATCAGCCCCAGCATTTT. The V gene is TRBV28, the J gene TRBJ1-5, with D uncertain. Germline CDR1 MDHEN, CDR2 SYDVKM. This CDR3 has 15 amino acids. The V and J ends lost 4 bases and 2 bases respectively, with 12 bases between them.

The chain uses TRBV6-5 and TRBJ1-1; D unresolved. The V gene's germline CDR1 is MNHEY and CDR2 SVGAGI. V was pared by 5 bases and J by 5 bases, with 18 bases between. The CDR3 totals 15 residues. CDR3 nucleotide sequence: TGTGCCAGCAGTAGAACGGGATTCGGGTTGACTGAAGCTTTCTTT. Translating it yields CASSRTGFGLTEAFF.

The rearrangement links TRBV6-5 to TRBJ2-4; D ambiguous. Germline V CDR1 and CDR2: MNHEY, SVGAGI. The CDR3 sequence is 13 residues long. The germline V and J ends were trimmed by 9 bases and 1 base, with 10 bases remaining between them. The CDR3 DNA reads TGTGCCAGAGTCCACCAGGCCAAAAACATTCAGTACTTC. It yields the protein CARVHQAKNIQYF.

Turning to this clone: The sample carries other DNA sequences with the same CDR3. The rearrangement uses TRBV30 and TRBJ2-3; 9 nucleotides align to TRBD1. V lost 0 bases and J lost 0; bases outside the gene matches: 1. The CDR3 length is 15 residues. The germline CDR1 and CDR2 sequences are GTSNPN and SVGIG (reference sequence). The CDR3, as DNA: TGTGCCTGGAGTGTAGGACAGGGGAGCACAGATACGCAGTATTTT. Encoded protein: CAWSVGQGSTDTQYF.